This T cell receptor beta chain was retrieved from a study of blood T cell repertoires in COVID-19. Background on the study: The United States, Italy and Spain were the sources of the acute and convalescent COVID-19 samples.

This CDR3 contains 12 residues. Trimming took off 1 base at V and 6 bases at J, with 4 bases between the two ends. Per the germline V gene, CDR1 is LGHDT and CDR2 is YNNKEL (reference sequence). Per the original data handling: Quantification of nucleated cells was approximated via reference gene primer amplification. Data came from immunoSEQ multiplex PCR; TCRdb stores just in-frame clones and leaves some out. The DNA gave D and trimming, while V, J and clone size come from that table. The sample records around 240,000 clones, 85% to 90% being singletons. Those who participated ranged in age from roughly 18 to 100 years and resided in about two dozen US areas. Within 2 weeks before study entry, exposed participants met a COVID-19 case.

The clonotype comes from a man aged 45 to 65 who had been exposed to COVID-19. The sample consisted of PBMCs or T cells enriched from blood (not recorded which). J is TRBJ2-1 and V is TRBV3-1 (or the pseudogene TRBV3-2); D remains ambiguous. The chain's CDR3 is CASSQASNEQFF. CDR3 DNA: TGTGCCAGCAGCCAAGCTTCCAATGAGCAGTTCTTC.